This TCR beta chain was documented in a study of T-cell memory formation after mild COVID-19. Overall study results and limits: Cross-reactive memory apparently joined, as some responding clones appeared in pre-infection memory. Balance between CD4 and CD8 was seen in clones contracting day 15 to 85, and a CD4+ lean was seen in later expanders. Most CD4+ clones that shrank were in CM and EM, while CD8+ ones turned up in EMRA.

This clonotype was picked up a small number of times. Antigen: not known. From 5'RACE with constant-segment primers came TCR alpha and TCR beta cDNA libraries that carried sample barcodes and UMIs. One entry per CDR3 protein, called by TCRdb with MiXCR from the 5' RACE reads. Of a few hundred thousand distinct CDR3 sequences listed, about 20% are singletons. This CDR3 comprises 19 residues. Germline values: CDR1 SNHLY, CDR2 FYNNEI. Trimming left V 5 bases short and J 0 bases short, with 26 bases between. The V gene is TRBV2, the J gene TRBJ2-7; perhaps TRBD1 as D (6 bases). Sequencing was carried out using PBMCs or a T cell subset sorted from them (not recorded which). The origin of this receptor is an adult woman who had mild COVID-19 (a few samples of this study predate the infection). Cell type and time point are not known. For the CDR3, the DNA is TGTGCCAGCAGTACACCTGGGGGATTGGTGGACAGAGACTCCTACGAGCAGTACTTC. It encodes CASSTPGGLVDRDSYEQYF.